This T cell receptor beta chain was sequenced in a study of response to subunit inactivated influenza vaccine. TCRdb fed the RT-PCR reads into MiXCR, producing one record per CDR3 protein. This sample carries about 530,000 distinct CDR3 sequences, 10% to 15% of them seen once, and the ten largest clones take under 15%. Trimming stripped 1 base from V and 3 bases from J, with 10 bases between. Germline CDR1 reads LGHNA; CDR2 reads YSLEER. The CDR3 loop spans 15 amino acids. The V and J genes are TRBV4-3 and TRBJ1-5; possibly TRBD1 for D (5 bases). This receptor was obtained from a man in his forties or fifties who received an inactivated influenza vaccine. The sample here was PBMCs from blood, taken about 6 weeks after vaccination. The CDR3 region is CASSQGPGNNQPQHF. The CDR3 DNA reads TGCGCCAGCAGCCAAGGGCCAGGGAACAATCAGCCCCAGCATTTT.